The 28 T cell receptor beta chains reported below all come from one sample, sequenced in a study of metastatic and nonmetastatic thyroid tumors. Thyroid surgery took place with no prior treatment in any patient. TCRdb recomputed clones from the PCR reads via MiXCR. Of some 20,000 clones listed, 23% are singletons. Source material: blood. The source is a male donor with papillary thyroid cancer or a benign thyroid nodule (not recorded which). Some clones in this sample may be carry-over from other donors' samples.

The CDR3 spells CASSHGTYYEQYF. As DNA, the CDR3 is TGTGCCAGCAGCCACGGCACATACTACGAGCAGTACTTC. This chain links TRBV3-1 with TRBJ2-7; D call uncertain. The V gene lost 3 bases and the J gene lost 3 bases, with 9 bases spanning the gap. This CDR3 has 13 residues. CDR1 is LGHDT, CDR2 YNNKEL, per germline (reference sequence).

A few counts support this clone. This chain joins TRBV6-1 and TRBJ1-3; D is perhaps TRBD1 (5 bases). The CDR3 loop spans 13 amino acids. The V end lost 6 bases, the J end lost 8 bases, and 14 bases lay between the germline ends. The germline CDR1 and CDR2 sequences are MNHNS and SASEGT. CDR3 amino acids: CASSSPGLDTIYF. CDR3 coding DNA: TGTGCCAGCAGCTCACCGGGGCTGGACACCATATATTTT.

The chain recombines TRBV27 with TRBJ1-2; tentative D call: TRBD1 (5 bases). Germline CDR1 and CDR2: MNHEY and SMNVEV (reference sequence). V dropped 6 bases and J dropped 8 bases, with 22 bases sitting between them. This CDR3 region has 15 residues. CDR3 nucleotide sequence: TGTGCCAGCAGCCCCTCGGGGACCGCCGTTGGAGGCTACACCTTC. Protein product: CASSPSGTAVGGYTF.

The CDR3 coding sequence is TGTGCCAGCAGAATGACTGGGCTGGGCACAGATACGCAGTATTTT. Residues: CASRMTGLGTDTQYF. This chain uses TRBV9 with TRBJ2-3; D unresolved. The CDR3 totals 15 residues. V was clipped by 5 bases and J by 1 base, with 14 bases between them. Germline loops: CDR1 SGDLS, CDR2 YYNGEE.

This clone has ten or more counts. This CDR3 reads CASSQDGTGLLKNYGYTF. Written as DNA, the CDR3 is TGTGCCAGCAGCCAAGACGGGACAGGGCTTTTGAAAAACTATGGCTACACCTTC. The V and J genes are TRBV3-1 and TRBJ1-2; 9 bases fit TRBD1. The V segment lost 0 bases and the J segment 2 bases; nucleotides outside the gene matches: 10. The CDR3 is made up of 18 amino acids. Germline assignment: CDR1 LGHDT and CDR2 YNNKEL (reference sequence).

This clone was counted many times. The V call is TRBV6-6, the J call TRBJ1-5; 8 bases map to TRBD1. Germline values: CDR1 MNHNY, CDR2 SVGAGI (reference sequence). The CDR3 is 15 residues long. V lost 2 bases and J lost 6; bases outside the gene matches: 6. The CDR3 spells CASSYEGQVGQPQHF. The DNA of the CDR3 is TGTGCCAGCAGTTACGAGGGACAGGTCGGTCAGCCCCAGCATTTT.

This clone was counted at least ten times. The rearrangement joins TRBV4-2 to TRBJ2-1, with TRBD2 identical over 9 bases. V lost 0 bases to trimming and J lost 2 bases; unmatched junction nucleotides: 5. This CDR3 has 17 residues. Germline V gives CDR1 LGHNA, CDR2 YNFKEQ. In DNA, the CDR3 is TGTGCCAGCAGCCAAGAGGAGGCGGGAGGGCCCTACAATGAGCAGTTCTTC. This translates into CASSQEEAGGPYNEQFF.

Remarks on this clone: One junction end does not reproduce the germline sequence, and a read error may be involved. The chain recombines TRBV28 with TRBJ2-7; D uncertain. The CDR3 length is 14 residues. The germline gives CDR1 MDHEN, CDR2 SYDVKM. The CDR3 is CASTRVGLTYDQYF. The CDR3 DNA reads TGTGCCAGCACCCGTGTTGGTCTAACCTACGATCAGTACTTC.

This clone was picked up a small number of times. The gene calls are TRBV11-2 and TRBJ2-4; D gene uncertain. CDR3 size: 14 residues. Germline lookup yields CDR1 SGHAT and CDR2 FQNNGV. V was pared by 3 bases and J by 8 bases, with 14 bases between. The CDR3 is CASSFGPGLYIQYF. As DNA, the CDR3 is TGTGCCAGCAGCTTTGGTCCGGGCTTATACATTCAGTACTTC.

This chain connects TRBV3-1 to TRBJ1-5; a weak D match, TRBD1 (6 bases). Germline CDR1 reads LGHDT; CDR2 reads YNNKEL (reference sequence). Trimming took 5 bases from V and 4 from J, leaving 9 bases between them. CDR3 length: 13 residues. The CDR3 is CASSLTGNQPQHF. The CDR3 region has the DNA TGTGCCAGCAGCTTAACAGGGAATCAGCCCCAGCATTTT.

The chain couples TRBV18 to TRBJ2-5; 7 nucleotides line up with TRBD2. After removal of 4 bases from V and 4 bases from J, the junction contained 0 bases not matched to a gene. The CDR3 sequence is 12 residues long. Looked up from germline, CDR1 is KGHSH and CDR2 is LQKENI. The CDR3 region is CASSLAGETQYF. The CDR3 DNA reads as TGTGCCAGCTCACTAGCGGGAGAGACCCAGTACTTC.

At least ten counts were recorded for this clone. The V and J genes are TRBV28 and TRBJ1-4; possible D gene TRBD1, 5 bases. Germline values: CDR1 MDHEN, CDR2 SYDVKM. The CDR3 sequence is 15 residues long. V gave up 2 bases and J gave up 7 bases, with 14 bases separating them. The CDR3 is CASSLRSGGSEKLFF. The CDR3 bases are TGTGCCAGCAGTTTACGTTCCGGGGGAAGTGAAAAACTGTTTTTT.

This chain links TRBV5-4 with TRBJ2-7; 8 bases match TRBD1. Per germline, CDR1 SGHNT and CDR2 YYREEE (reference sequence). V trimming: 5 bases; J trimming: 0 bases; junction bases outside the gene matches: 7. The CDR3 totals 15 residues. DNA of the CDR3: TGTGCCAGCAGGGCCGGGACAGGCCTCTCCTACGAGCAGTACTTC. It specifies CASRAGTGLSYEQYF.

The chain combines TRBV3-1 with TRBJ1-2, with D unresolved. Trimming took off 1 base at V and 8 bases at J, with 14 bases between the two ends. This CDR3 is built from 14 residues. From germline, CDR1 is LGHDT and CDR2 YNNKEL (reference sequence). The CDR3 sequence is CASSQVLGRSGYTF. The CDR3 DNA sequence: TGTGCCAGCAGCCAAGTTTTAGGGAGATCCGGCTACACCTTC.

The chain joins TRBV11-3 to TRBJ2-7; D possibly matches TRBD1 or TRBD2 (5 bases each). This CDR3 has 13 residues. Germline V gene data show CDR1 as SGHNT and CDR2 as YENEEA. Deletions cut 0 bases from V and 7 bases from J, with 10 bases between. CDR3: CASSLDGGREQYF. For the CDR3, the DNA is TGTGCCAGCAGCTTAGATGGGGGAAGGGAGCAGTACTTC.

In its sample, this clone was seen many times. The genes are TRBV10-3 and TRBJ1-5, with D possibly matching TRBD1 (6 bases). Per the germline V gene, CDR1 is ENHRY and CDR2 is SYGVKD. V gave up 2 bases and J gave up 3 bases, with 8 bases separating them. This CDR3 region has 14 residues. The CDR3 protein is CAISENRDNQPQHF. CDR3 nucleotide sequence: TGTGCCATCAGTGAGAACAGGGACAATCAGCCCCAGCATTTT.

This clone has at least ten counts. The chain uses TRBV28 and TRBJ1-2, with TRBD1 matching 8 bases. This CDR3 is built from 14 residues. Germline V gene data show CDR1 as MDHEN and CDR2 as SYDVKM. V was clipped by 7 bases and J by 2 bases; unmatched bases: 6. Here the CDR3 reads CASTNGQGNYGYTF. The CDR3 DNA sequence: TGTGCCAGCACCAATGGACAGGGAAACTATGGCTACACCTTC.

This clone was seen ten or more times. J is TRBJ2-1 and V is TRBV19, with 7 bases fitting TRBD1. The CDR3 totals 14 residues. Germline V gives CDR1 LNHDA, CDR2 SQIVND (reference sequence). After removal of 7 bases from V and 5 bases from J, the junction contained 8 bases not matched to a gene. This chain's CDR3 is CASTNRGRDNEQFF. CDR3 in DNA: TGTGCCAGTACGAACAGGGGAAGGGACAATGAGCAGTTCTTC.

This clone was recorded a few times. The chain joins TRBV19 to TRBJ1-5; D may be TRBD1 (6 bases). Germline CDR1 reads LNHDA; CDR2 reads SQIVND (reference sequence). Trimming took off 11 bases at V and 2 bases at J, with 19 bases between the two ends. The CDR3 extends over 15 amino acids. The CDR3 loop is CASSGRGTGNQPQHF. The CDR3 DNA sequence: TGTGCCTCCAGTGGGAGGGGGACGGGCAATCAGCCCCAGCATTTT.

On this clone: A much larger clone lies one base from this, so it may be a read error. The chain has TRBV28 and TRBJ2-1; D might be TRBD2 (5 bases). Trimming removed 3 bases at V and 0 bases at J, with 18 bases between. The CDR3 totals 18 residues. CDR1 and CDR2 (germline): MDHEN, SYDVKM. DNA for the CDR3: TGTGCCAGCAGTTTGGGATGGGTGGGCGGACTCTCCTACAATGAGCAGTTCTTC. It codes for CASSLGWVGGLSYNEQFF.

In this sample, this clone turned up many times. This sequence may be a read error, since a much larger clone differs from it by one base. CDR3 loop: CASSEFRQGGEKLLF. As DNA, the CDR3 is TGTGCCAGCAGTGAATTCCGCCAGGGAGGTGAAAAACTGCTTTTT. The chain joins TRBV25-1 to TRBJ1-4; D may be TRBD1 (5 bases). CDR3 length equals 15 residues. CDR1 is MGHDK and CDR2 is SYGVNS in the germline V gene.

This clone was recorded at least ten times. The chain carries TRBV29-1 and TRBJ2-5; D is perhaps TRBD1 or TRBD2 (7 bases each). V shed 7 bases and J shed 1 base, with 19 bases lying between them. This CDR3 contains 15 residues. Germline V CDR1 and CDR2: SQVTM, ANQGSEA. The CDR3 loop is CSAPVGGGLQETQYF. For the CDR3, the DNA is TGCAGCGCCCCGGTGGGAGGGGGCCTCCAAGAGACCCAGTACTTC.

With respect to this clone: The junction does not match germline at one end; this may be a read error. This CDR3 is CSSSRLNPREQYF. The CDR3, as DNA: TGTTCCAGTAGCCGCCTAAATCCACGCGAGCAGTACTTC. The V and J genes are TRBV28 and TRBJ2-7; D unclear. Germline assignment: CDR1 MDHEN and CDR2 SYDVKM. This CDR3 contains 13 residues.

This chain links TRBV20-1 with TRBJ2-3; D is tentatively TRBD1 or TRBD2 (5 bases each). CDR3 length: 14 residues. With 6 bases removed from V and 2 bases from J, the gap between germline ends came to 15 bases. Looked up from germline, CDR1 is DFQATT and CDR2 is SNEGSKA (reference sequence). The CDR3 reads CSARALGPTDTQYF. In DNA, the CDR3 is TGCAGTGCGAGGGCTTTGGGGCCCACAGATACGCAGTATTTT.

The V call is TRBV18, the J call TRBJ2-5; TRBD2 might be the D (5 bases). Germline values: CDR1 KGHSH, CDR2 LQKENI. The CDR3 extends over 13 amino acids. V was trimmed by 4 bases and J by 0 bases, leaving 6 bases between them. CDR3: CASSRENQETQYF. In DNA, the CDR3 is TGTGCCAGCTCACGGGAGAACCAAGAGACCCAGTACTTC.

This clone was observed at least ten times. Additional DNA sequences in this sample encode the identical CDR3. The chain joins TRBV24-1 to TRBJ2-5, with 12 nucleotides matching TRBD2. Looked up from germline, CDR1 is KGHDR and CDR2 is SFDVKD. Losses at the gene ends were 4 bases for V and 4 bases for J; bases not matched to a gene: 3. The length of the CDR3 is 15 residues. The CDR3 DNA sequence: TGTGCCACCAGTGACGGGGGACTAGCGGGAGAGACCCAGTACTTC. Translated, it gives CATSDGGLAGETQYF.

The rearrangement links TRBV14 to TRBJ1-1, with 7 bases identical to TRBD1. The CDR3 covers 13 residues. Losses at the gene ends were 4 bases for V and 10 bases for J; bases not matched to a gene: 9. The germline CDR1 and CDR2 sequences are SGHDN and FVKESK. The CDR3 here is CASSPRGTEGAFF. In DNA, the CDR3 is TGTGCCAGCAGCCCCAGGGGGACCGAAGGAGCTTTCTTT.

V is TRBV20-1 and J is TRBJ2-1, with 9 positions matching TRBD2. V was clipped by 5 bases and J by 10 bases; unmatched bases: 12. The germline CDR1 and CDR2 sequences are DFQATT and SNEGSKA (reference sequence). CDR3 length: 14 residues. CDR3 residues: CSAQLLAGLGEQFF. CDR3 DNA sequence: TGCAGTGCTCAATTACTAGCGGGTTTAGGGGAGCAGTTCTTC.